A selection of T cell receptor beta chains follows, all from one sample in a study of shared clonotypes between healthy human individuals. Sequenced by immunoSEQ multiplex PCR; TCRdb stores in-frame clones only, minus some. In the table there are roughly 1,800,000 clones, about 95% of which are singletons. The sample taken for sequencing was naive CD8+ T cells sorted from blood. These receptors were obtained from a young man in good health. The CDR3 runs from the conserved cysteine through the conserved F or W. A D gene is named only where the DNA matches it firmly. Clone size is not always given. Where it is, it says once, few, many or a class for expanded clones.

J | size | D | V | DNA | CDR3
TRBJ1-5 | - | - | TRBV7-6 | TGTGCCAGCAGCTTAGCGGGGGACAATCAGCCCCAGCATTTT | CASSLAGDNQPQHF
TRBJ1-6 | - | - | TRBV27 | TGTGCCAGCAGTTTATCGACGCCGACCGGGAGCTCCTATAATTCACCCCTCCACTTT | CASSLSTPTGSSYNSPLHF
TRBJ2-7 | - | - | TRBV6-5 | TGTGCCAGCAGACCCAGGGGCCTCTACGAGCAGTACTTC | CASRPRGLYEQYF
TRBJ2-5 | once | TRBD2 | TRBV11-2 | TGTGCCAGCAGCTTAGAGGGGGGGGAGGCCCAGTACTTC | CASSLEGGEAQYF
TRBJ2-3 | - | - | TRBV4-1 | TGCGCCAGCAGCCAAGATGAACAGACTTGGTCGGATACGCAGTATTTT | CASSQDEQTWSDTQYF
TRBJ2-7 | - | - | TRBV11-2 | TGTGCCAGCAGCTTAGGCGTAGGGGCCTACGAGCAGTACTTC | CASSLGVGAYEQYF
TRBJ2-5 | - | TRBD1 | TRBV9 | TGTGCCAGCAGCGTTACAGGGGGCGGAGGAGAGACCCAGTACTTC | CASSVTGGGGETQYF
TRBJ2-7 | - | - | TRBV7-2 | TGTGCCAGCAGCTTAGGTGGAATATACGAGCAGTACTTC | CASSLGGIYEQYF
TRBJ2-1 | - | - | TRBV5-1 | TGCGCCAGCAGCTTGGTTCCGGGGGAATTGAGGAATGAGCAGTTCTTC | CASSLVPGELRNEQFF
TRBJ2-7 | - | - | TRBV27 | TGTGCCAGCAGTTTAGGAGGCACGAGCTCCTACGAGCAGTACTTC | CASSLGGTSSYEQYF
TRBJ2-2 | - | TRBD2 | TRBV4-2 | TGTGCCAGCAGCCAAGAACTAGCGGGAGCCCAGCTGTTTTTT | CASSQELAGAQLFF
TRBJ2-2 | once | - | TRBV29-1 | TGCAGCGTCCTCGGGTCAGAGCACACCGGGGAGCTGTTTTTT | CSVLGSEHTGELFF
TRBJ1-5 | - | - | TRBV6-5 | TGTGCCAGCAGTTACGGTAGGGGAGGTAGTCAGCCCCAGCATTTT | CASSYGRGGSQPQHF
TRBJ2-2 | - | TRBD1 | TRBV27 | TGTGCCAGCAGGGACAGGGGGCACACCGGGGAGCTGTTTTTT | CASRDRGHTGELFF
TRBJ1-1 | - | - | TRBV29-1 | TGCAGCGTGAGGGGAGGTTTGAACACTGAAGCTTTCTTT | CSVRGGLNTEAFF
TRBJ2-7 | - | - | TRBV28 | TGTGCCAGCAGTTTTCGGCCGTACGAGCAGTACTTC | CASSFRPYEQYF
TRBJ2-7 | once | - | TRBV28 | TGTGCCAGCAATTGGGGGGAAAGCTCCTACGAGCAGTACTTC | CASNWGESSYEQYF
TRBJ2-7 | - | TRBD1 | TRBV9 | TGTGCCAGCAGCGACACCCCCGGGACAGGGACCTACGAGCAGTACTTC | CASSDTPGTGTYEQYF
TRBJ2-7 | - | - | TRBV5-1 | TGCGCCAGCAGCTGGGACACCCCAACCTACGAGCAGTACTTC | CASSWDTPTYEQYF